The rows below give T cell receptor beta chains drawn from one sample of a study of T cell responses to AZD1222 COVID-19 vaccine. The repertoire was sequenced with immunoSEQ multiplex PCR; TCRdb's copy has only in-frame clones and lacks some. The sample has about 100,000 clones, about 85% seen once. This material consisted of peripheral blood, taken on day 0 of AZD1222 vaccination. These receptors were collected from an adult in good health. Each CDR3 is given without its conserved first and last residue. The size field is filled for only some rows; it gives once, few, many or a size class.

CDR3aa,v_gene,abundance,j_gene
ASSPEGYEQY,TRBV18,-,TRBJ2-7
ASSDDQDGPYEQY,TRBV5-6,-,TRBJ2-7
ASSRRQGETYEQY,TRBV18,-,TRBJ2-7
ASSLDWREGHIYNEQF,TRBV5-5,-,TRBJ2-1
ASLTPRGLGKLF,TRBV28,-,TRBJ1-4
ASSQGRAGVNTGELF,TRBV14,-,TRBJ2-2
ASSPPDRPGNTIY,TRBV9,-,TRBJ1-3
ASSRDRAYEQY,TRBV5-1,-,TRBJ2-7
ASSEEGGTGYT,TRBV2,once,TRBJ1-2
ASSLYMGTGTY,TRBV14,-,TRBJ2-7
ASSQVGKSENTIY,TRBV4-3,-,TRBJ1-3